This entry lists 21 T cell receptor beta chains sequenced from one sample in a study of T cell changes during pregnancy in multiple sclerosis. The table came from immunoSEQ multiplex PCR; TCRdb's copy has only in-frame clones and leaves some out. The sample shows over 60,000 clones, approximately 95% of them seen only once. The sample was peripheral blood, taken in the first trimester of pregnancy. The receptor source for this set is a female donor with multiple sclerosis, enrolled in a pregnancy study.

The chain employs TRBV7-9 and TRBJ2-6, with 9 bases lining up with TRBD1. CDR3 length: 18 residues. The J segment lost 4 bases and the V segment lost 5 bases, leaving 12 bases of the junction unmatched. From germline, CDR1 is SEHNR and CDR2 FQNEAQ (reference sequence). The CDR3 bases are TGTGCCAGCAGCCATTACAGGGGGCGACCGGAAGGGGCCAACGTCCTGACTTTC. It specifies CASSHYRGRPEGANVLTF.

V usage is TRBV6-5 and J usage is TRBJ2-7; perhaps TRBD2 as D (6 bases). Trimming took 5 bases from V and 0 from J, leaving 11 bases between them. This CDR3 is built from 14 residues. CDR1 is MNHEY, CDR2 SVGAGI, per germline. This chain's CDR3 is CASSPSGSSYEQYF. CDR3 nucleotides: TGTGCCAGCAGTCCCTCCGGGAGCTCCTACGAGCAGTACTTC.

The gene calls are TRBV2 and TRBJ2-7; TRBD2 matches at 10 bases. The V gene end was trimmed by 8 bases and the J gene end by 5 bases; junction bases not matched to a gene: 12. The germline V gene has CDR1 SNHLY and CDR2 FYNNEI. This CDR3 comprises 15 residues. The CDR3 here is CASHTVLAGVHEQYF. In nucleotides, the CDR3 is TGTGCCAGCCACACGGTTCTAGCGGGAGTCCACGAGCAGTACTTC.

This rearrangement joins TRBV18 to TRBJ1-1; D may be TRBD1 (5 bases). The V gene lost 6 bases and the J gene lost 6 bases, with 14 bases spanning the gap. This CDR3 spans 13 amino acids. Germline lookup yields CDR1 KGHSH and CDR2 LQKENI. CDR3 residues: CASSGSLRAEAFF. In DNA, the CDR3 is TGTGCCAGCTCGGGTTCGCTCAGGGCTGAAGCTTTCTTT.

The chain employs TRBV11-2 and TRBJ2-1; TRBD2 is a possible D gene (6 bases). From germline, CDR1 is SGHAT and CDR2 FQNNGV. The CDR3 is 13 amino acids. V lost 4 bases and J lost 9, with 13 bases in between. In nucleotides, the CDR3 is TGTGCCAGCAGCTCCCCGACTAGATCTGAGCAGTTCTTC. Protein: CASSSPTRSEQFF.

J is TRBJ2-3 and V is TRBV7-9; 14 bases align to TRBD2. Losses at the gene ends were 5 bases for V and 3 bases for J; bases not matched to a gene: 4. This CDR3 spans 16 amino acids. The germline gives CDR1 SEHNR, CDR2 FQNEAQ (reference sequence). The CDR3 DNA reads TGTGCCAGCAGCATGACTAGCGGGAGGGTGACAGATACGCAGTATTTT. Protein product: CASSMTSGRVTDTQYF.

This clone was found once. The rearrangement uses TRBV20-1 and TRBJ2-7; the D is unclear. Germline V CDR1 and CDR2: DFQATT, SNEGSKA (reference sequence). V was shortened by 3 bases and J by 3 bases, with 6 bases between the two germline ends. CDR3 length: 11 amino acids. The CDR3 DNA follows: TGCAGTGCTAGGGCCTTCTACGAGCAGTACTTC. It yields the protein CSARAFYEQYF.

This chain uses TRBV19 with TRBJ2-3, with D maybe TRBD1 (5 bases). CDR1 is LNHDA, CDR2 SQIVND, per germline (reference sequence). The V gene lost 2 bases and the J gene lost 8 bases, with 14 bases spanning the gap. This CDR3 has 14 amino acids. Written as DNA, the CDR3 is TGTGCCAGTAGTATAAGGGGTCCGATGGGTACGCAGTATTTT. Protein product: CASSIRGPMGTQYF. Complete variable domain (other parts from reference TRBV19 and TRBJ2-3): DGGITQSPKYLFRKEGQNVTLSCEQNLNHDAMYWYRQDPGQGLRLIYYSQIVNDFQKGDIAEGYSVSREKKESFPLTVTSAQKNPTAFYLCASSIRGPMGTQYFGPGTRLTVL.

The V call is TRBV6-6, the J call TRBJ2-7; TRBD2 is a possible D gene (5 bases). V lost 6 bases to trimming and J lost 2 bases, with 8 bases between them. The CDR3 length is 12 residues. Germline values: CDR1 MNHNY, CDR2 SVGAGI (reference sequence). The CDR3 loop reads CASRTEAYEQYF. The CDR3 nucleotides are TGTGCCAGCAGGACGGAGGCCTACGAGCAGTACTTC.

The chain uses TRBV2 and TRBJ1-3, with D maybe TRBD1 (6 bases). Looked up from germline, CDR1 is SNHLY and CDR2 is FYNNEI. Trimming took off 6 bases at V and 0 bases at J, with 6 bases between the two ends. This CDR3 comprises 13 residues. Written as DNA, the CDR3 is TGTGCCAGCAGCAGGGGCTCTGGAAACACCATATATTTT. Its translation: CASSRGSGNTIYF.

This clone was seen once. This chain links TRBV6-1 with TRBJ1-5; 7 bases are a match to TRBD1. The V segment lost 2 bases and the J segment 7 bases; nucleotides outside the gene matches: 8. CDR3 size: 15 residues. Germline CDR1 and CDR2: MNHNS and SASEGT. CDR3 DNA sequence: TGTGCCAGCAGTGAACGGACAGGAGGTGGGCAGCCCCAGCATTTT. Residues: CASSERTGGGQPQHF.

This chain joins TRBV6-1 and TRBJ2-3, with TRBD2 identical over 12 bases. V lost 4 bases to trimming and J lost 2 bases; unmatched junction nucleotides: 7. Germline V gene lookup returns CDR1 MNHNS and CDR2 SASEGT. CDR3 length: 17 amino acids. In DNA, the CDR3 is TGTGCCAGCAGTGTAAGACTAGCGGGGGAGTACACAGATACGCAGTATTTT. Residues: CASSVRLAGEYTDTQYF.

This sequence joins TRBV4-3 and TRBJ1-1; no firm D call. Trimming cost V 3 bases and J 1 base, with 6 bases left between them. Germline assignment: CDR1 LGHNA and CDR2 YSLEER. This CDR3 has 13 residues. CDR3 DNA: TGCGCCAGCAGCCAGTACACGAACACTGAAGCTTTCTTT. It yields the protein CASSQYTNTEAFF.

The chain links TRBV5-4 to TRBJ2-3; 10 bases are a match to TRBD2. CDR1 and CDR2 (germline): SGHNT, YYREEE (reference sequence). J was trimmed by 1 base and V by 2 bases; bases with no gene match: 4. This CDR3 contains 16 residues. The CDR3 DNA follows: TGTGCCAGCAGCTTAGCGGGGGGGCCGGGCACAGATACGCAGTATTTT. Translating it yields CASSLAGGPGTDTQYF.

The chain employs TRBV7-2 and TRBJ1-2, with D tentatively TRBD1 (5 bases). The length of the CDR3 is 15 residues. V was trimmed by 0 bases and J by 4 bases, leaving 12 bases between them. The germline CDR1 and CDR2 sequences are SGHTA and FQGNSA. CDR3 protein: CASSLATGGVYGYTF. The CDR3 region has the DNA TGTGCCAGCAGCTTAGCAACGGGGGGAGTCTATGGCTACACCTTC.

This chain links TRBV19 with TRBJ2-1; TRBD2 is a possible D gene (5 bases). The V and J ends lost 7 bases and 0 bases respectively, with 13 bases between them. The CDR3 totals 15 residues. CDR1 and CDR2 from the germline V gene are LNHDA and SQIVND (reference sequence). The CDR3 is CASIEGTSSYNEQFF. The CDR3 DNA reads TGTGCCAGTATAGAGGGAACCAGCTCCTACAATGAGCAGTTCTTC.

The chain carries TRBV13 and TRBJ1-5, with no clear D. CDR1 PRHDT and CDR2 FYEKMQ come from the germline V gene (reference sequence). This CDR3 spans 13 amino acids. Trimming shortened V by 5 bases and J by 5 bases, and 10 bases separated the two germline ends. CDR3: CASSRGTDQPQHF. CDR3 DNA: TGTGCCAGCAGCCGAGGAACCGATCAGCCCCAGCATTTT. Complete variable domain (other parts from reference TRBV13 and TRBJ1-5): AAGVIQSPRHLIKEKRETATLKCYPIPRHDTVYWYQQGPGQDPQFLISFYEKMQSDKGSIPDRFSAQQFSDYHSELNMSSLELGDSALYFCASSRGTDQPQHFGDGTRLSIL.

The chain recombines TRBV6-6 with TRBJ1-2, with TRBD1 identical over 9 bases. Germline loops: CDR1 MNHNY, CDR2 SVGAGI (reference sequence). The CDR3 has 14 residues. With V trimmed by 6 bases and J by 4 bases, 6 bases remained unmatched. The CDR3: CASSLGTGSYGYTF. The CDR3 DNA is TGTGCCAGCAGCCTTGGGACAGGGAGCTATGGCTACACCTTC.

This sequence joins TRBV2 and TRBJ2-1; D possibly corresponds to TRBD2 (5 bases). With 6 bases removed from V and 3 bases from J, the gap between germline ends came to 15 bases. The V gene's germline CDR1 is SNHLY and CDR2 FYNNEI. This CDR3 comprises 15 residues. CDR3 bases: TGTGCCAGCAGGTTGGGATCGGGGATCTACAATGAGCAGTTCTTC. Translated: CASRLGSGIYNEQFF.

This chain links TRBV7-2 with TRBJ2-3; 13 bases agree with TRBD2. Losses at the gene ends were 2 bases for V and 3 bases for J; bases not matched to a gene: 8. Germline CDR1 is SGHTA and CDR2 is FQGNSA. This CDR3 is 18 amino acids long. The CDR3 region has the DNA TGTGCCAGCAGCTTATCGATCCGGACTAGCGGGGGAACAGATACGCAGTATTTT. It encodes CASSLSIRTSGGTDTQYF.

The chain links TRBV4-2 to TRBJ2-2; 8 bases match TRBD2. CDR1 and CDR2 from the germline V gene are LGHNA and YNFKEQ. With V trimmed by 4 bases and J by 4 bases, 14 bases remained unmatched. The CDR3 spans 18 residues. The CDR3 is CASSLTAGGPGVTGELFF. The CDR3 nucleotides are TGTGCCAGCAGCCTTACGGCGGGGGGCCCGGGTGTCACCGGGGAGCTGTTTTTT.